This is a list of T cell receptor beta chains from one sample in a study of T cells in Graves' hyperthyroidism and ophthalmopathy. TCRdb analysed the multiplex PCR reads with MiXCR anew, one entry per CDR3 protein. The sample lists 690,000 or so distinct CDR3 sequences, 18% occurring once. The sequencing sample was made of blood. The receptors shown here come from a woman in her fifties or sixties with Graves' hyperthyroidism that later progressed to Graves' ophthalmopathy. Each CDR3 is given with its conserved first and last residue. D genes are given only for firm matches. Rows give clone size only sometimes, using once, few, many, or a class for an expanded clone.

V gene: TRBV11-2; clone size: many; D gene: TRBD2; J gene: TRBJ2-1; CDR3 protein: CASSLEATSGVYNEQFF; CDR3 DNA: TGTGCCAGCAGCTTAGAGGCCACTAGCGGGGTCTACAATGAGCAGTTCTTC
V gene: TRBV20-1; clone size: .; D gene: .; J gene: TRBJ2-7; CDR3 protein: CSAIRDNFDEQYF; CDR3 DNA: TGCAGTGCTATCCGGGACAATTTCGACGAGCAGTACTTC
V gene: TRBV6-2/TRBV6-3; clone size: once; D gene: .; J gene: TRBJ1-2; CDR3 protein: CACGKDKPYGYTF; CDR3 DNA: TGTGCCTGCGGCAAAGACAAGCCCTATGGCTACACCTTC
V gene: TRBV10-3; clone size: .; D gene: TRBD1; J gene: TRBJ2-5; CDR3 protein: CAIRATGQETQYF; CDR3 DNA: TGTGCCATCAGGGCGACAGGGCAAGAGACCCAGTACTTC
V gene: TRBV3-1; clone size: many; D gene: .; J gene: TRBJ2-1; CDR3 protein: CASSQDAARDNEQFF; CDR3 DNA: TGTGCCAGCAGCCAAGATGCCGCCAGGGACAATGAGCAGTTCTTC
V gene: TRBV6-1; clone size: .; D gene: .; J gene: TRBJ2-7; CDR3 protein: CASTIRGSGSYEQYF; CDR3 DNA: TGTGCCAGCACTATACGAGGTAGCGGCTCCTACGAGCAGTACTTC
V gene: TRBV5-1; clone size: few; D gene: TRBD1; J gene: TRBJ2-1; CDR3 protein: CASSPEVWKGANEQFF; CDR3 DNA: TGCGCCAGCAGCCCAGAGGTCTGGAAGGGGGCAAATGAGCAGTTCTTC
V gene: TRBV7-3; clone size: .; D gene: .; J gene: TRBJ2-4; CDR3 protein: CASSLGGRNIQYF; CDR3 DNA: TGTGCCAGCAGCTTAGGGGGTCGTAACATTCAGTACTTC
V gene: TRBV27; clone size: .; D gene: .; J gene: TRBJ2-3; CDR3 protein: CASSQDPHGADTQYF; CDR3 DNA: TGTGCCAGCAGTCAAGACCCCCACGGGGCAGATACGCAGTATTTT
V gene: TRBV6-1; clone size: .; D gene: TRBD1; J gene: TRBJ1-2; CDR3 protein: CASSGSDRDHYGYTF; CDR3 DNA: TGTGCCAGCAGTGGGTCCGACAGGGACCACTATGGCTACACCTTC
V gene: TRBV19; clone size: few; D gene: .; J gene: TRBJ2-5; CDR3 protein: CASRDSGLKETQYF; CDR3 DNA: TGTGCCAGTAGGGATTCGGGCCTTAAGGAGACCCAGTACTTC
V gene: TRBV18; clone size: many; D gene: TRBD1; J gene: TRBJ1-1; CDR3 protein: CASSTGEDREGGEAFF; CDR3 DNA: TGTGCCAGCTCAACAGGGGAAGACAGGGAGGGAGGTGAAGCTTTCTTT
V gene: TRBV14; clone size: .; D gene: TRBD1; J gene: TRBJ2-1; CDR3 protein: CASSQGGMQGASNEQFF; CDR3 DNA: TGTGCCAGCAGCCAAGGCGGTATGCAGGGGGCAAGTAATGAGCAGTTCTTC
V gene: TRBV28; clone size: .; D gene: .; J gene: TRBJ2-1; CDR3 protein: CASSGELAVEQFF; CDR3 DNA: TGTGCCAGCAGCGGGGAACTAGCAGTTGAGCAGTTCTTC
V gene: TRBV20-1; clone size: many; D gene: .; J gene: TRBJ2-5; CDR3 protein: CSAREETQYF; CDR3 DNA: TGCAGTGCTAGAGAAGAGACCCAGTACTTC